The present T cell receptor (beta chain) was sequenced within a study of T cell repertoires in cytomegalovirus infection (dated by TCRdb to the late 2010s). With respect to the entire study: The peptide stimulations were aimed at well-studied HLA-B-restricted epitopes as well as recently identified HLA-C-restricted CMV epitopes, whose presentation resists viral immunomodulation. Donor HLA type was relevant to the analysis, as public TCR beta signatures indicated carriage of CMV infection together with the matching HLA type.

For this chain, trimming is 2 bases at the V end and 6 bases at the J end, and the number of junction bases without a gene match is 4. The CDR3 has 14 amino acids, counting the end cysteine and phenylalanine. The DNA shown is the 42-base CDR3, in frame from base 1. The germline V gene encodes CDR1 SGHTA and CDR2 FQGNSA. TCRdb shows the sequencer as Illumina HiSeq 1500. TCRdb took the public reads, trimmed them with fastp at Q25, ran MiXCR for clone calling and kept in-frame beta chains. Each record represents a unique CDR3 protein, reported with the most common genes and DNA among its rows. Present in this sample are 600,000 to 700,000 distinct CDR3 sequences, around a third of which were seen just once. 18% of the sample rests with the top ten. This clonotype was found a few times. What antigen it recognizes has not been identified. The sample holds no much larger clone one base away, and base qualities are not on file.

Explained via the paper, the treatment or condition label denotes: in vitro stimulation with specific CMV peptide epitopes to enrich CMV-specific T cells. The investigation overall reported the following: In both this cohort and an independent roughly 350-donor cohort, the cumulative frequency of public TCR beta family members distinguished carriers of CMV infection plus the relevant HLA type. The ex vivo response was dominated by HLA-C-restricted CMV-specific TCR beta clonotypes, which also provided the single most frequent clonotype in two of eight donors.

The sequence was collected from a human donor in good health (CMV status not recorded). Some clones in this sample may be carry-over from other donors' samples. The V and J segments used are TRBV7-2 and TRBJ2-7; TRBD2 lines up with 10 middle nucleotides. This sample comprised cultured PBMCs, obtained from culture after CMV antigen stimulation. The CDR3 here reads CASSLLAGASEQYF. The DNA sequence reads TGTGCCAGCAGCTTACTAGCGGGAGCGAGCGAGCAGTACTTC.